Presented here are 25 T cell receptor beta chains from one specimen sequenced in a study of shared clonotypes between healthy human individuals. The protocol was immunoSEQ multiplex PCR, while the TCRdb copy is restricted to in-frame clones and leaves out a portion. The table lists 450,000 to 650,000 clones, around three quarters of them singletons. The specimen was PBMCs. These receptors all come from a woman aged 35 to 49 in good health. Some clones in this sample may be carry-over from other donors' samples.

This clone was seen a handful of times. V is TRBV21-1 and J is TRBJ1-5. TRBV21-1 is a listed pseudogene. This CDR3 comprises 12 residues. CDR3 sequence reads: CASNPWDQPQHF. In nucleotides, the CDR3 is TGTGCCAGCAACCCATGGGATCAGCCCCAGCATTTT.

CDR3 region: CASSSILAGEYF. The CDR3 nucleotides are TGTGCCAGCAGCTCAATACTAGCGGGAGAGTATTTT. The gene calls are TRBV7-9 and TRBJ2-3; 11 nucleotides match TRBD2. Germline trimming cut 4 bases from V and 13 bases from J; bases unmatched to any gene: 4. The CDR3 length is 12 residues. CDR1 is SEHNR and CDR2 is FQNEAQ in the germline V gene (reference sequence).

The CDR3 reads CASSVIPYTEAFF. Written as DNA, the CDR3 is TGTGCCAGCAGTGTCATACCCTACACTGAAGCTTTCTTT. J is TRBJ1-1 and V is TRBV28; no reliable D call. Per the germline V gene, CDR1 is MDHEN and CDR2 is SYDVKM. V lost 5 bases to trimming and J lost 3 bases, with 10 bases between them. The length of the CDR3 is 13 residues. Variable domain in full (rest from reference TRBV28 and TRBJ1-1): DVKVTQSSRYLVKRTGEKVFLECVQDMDHENMFWYRQDPGLGLRLIYFSYDVKMKEKGDIPEGYSVSREKKERFSLILESASTNQTSMYLCASSVIPYTEAFFGQGTRLTVV.

The chain has TRBV4-1 and TRBJ1-2; TRBD1 matches 9 bases. CDR1 is MGHRA and CDR2 is YSYEKL in the germline V gene. CDR3 size: 14 residues. The V gene end was trimmed by 4 bases and the J gene end by 5 bases; junction bases not matched to a gene: 5. Here the CDR3 reads CASSRGQGEYGYTF. The CDR3 DNA is TGCGCCAGCAGCCGGGGACAGGGCGAGTATGGCTACACCTTC.

The V call is TRBV11-2, the J call TRBJ2-5; TRBD1 might be the D (6 bases). This CDR3 spans 13 amino acids. Germline assignment: CDR1 SGHAT and CDR2 FQNNGV. Trimming took 5 bases from V and 3 from J, leaving 10 bases between them. The CDR3 DNA sequence: TGTGCCAGCAGCCGACACAGGGAAGAGACCCAGTACTTC. Its translation: CASSRHREETQYF. The variable domain in full, with the rest retrieved from reference TRBV11-2 and TRBJ2-5, is EAGVAQSPRYKIIEKRQSVAFWCNPISGHATLYWYQQILGQGPKLLIQFQNNGVVDDSQLPKDRFSAERLKGVDSTLKIQPAKLEDSAVYLCASSRHREETQYFGPGTRLLVL.

The chain uses TRBV5-4 and TRBJ2-3; no definite D call. The CDR3 totals 15 residues. V lost 0 bases, J lost 2 bases, and 10 bases lay in between. Germline V CDR1 and CDR2: SGHNT, YYREEE (reference sequence). The CDR3 sequence: CASSLDPRPTDTQYF. CDR3 DNA: TGTGCCAGCAGCTTGGACCCGAGGCCCACAGATACGCAGTATTTT.

J is TRBJ1-5 and V is TRBV19, with 7 bases that match TRBD1. The CDR3 totals 14 residues. V shed 5 bases and J 4 bases; nucleotides not matched to a gene: 5. Germline V gene sequence: CDR1 LNHDA, CDR2 SQIVND (reference sequence). The CDR3 sequence: CASSPGQQNQPQHF. Here the CDR3 DNA reads TGTGCCAGTAGTCCGGGACAGCAAAATCAGCCCCAGCATTTT.

J is TRBJ1-3 and V is TRBV25-1; tentatively, D is TRBD1 (5 bases). Trimming took 0 bases from V and 0 from J, leaving 12 bases between them. Germline V CDR1 and CDR2: MGHDK, SYGVNS. CDR3 size: 17 residues. This CDR3 reads CASSEYRGGASGNTIYF. CDR3 sequence (DNA): TGTGCCAGCAGTGAATATCGGGGGGGTGCCTCTGGAAACACCATATATTTT.

The gene calls are TRBV6-6 and TRBJ2-7, with D tentatively TRBD1 (5 bases). Germline-derived CDR1 and CDR2 are MNHNY and SVGAGI (reference sequence). Trimming pared 4 bases from V and 7 bases from J, leaving 17 bases between. The CDR3 spans 14 residues. The CDR3 sequence: CASSLDSPLREQYF. The CDR3 DNA sequence: TGTGCCAGCAGTTTAGACAGTCCCCTGCGAGAGCAGTACTTC.

V is TRBV18 and J is TRBJ2-7; no clear D. Germline lookup yields CDR1 KGHSH and CDR2 LQKENI. Trimming left V 6 bases short and J 3 bases short, with 12 bases between. CDR3 length: 13 residues. The CDR3 spells CASSITESYEQYF. Written as DNA, the CDR3 is TGTGCCAGCTCGATAACCGAGAGCTACGAGCAGTACTTC.

V is TRBV5-1 and J is TRBJ2-7; 7 bases line up with TRBD1. CDR3 length: 15 residues. The germline gives CDR1 SGHRS, CDR2 YFSETQ. The V segment lost 0 bases and the J segment 1 base; nucleotides outside the gene matches: 4. The CDR3 DNA reads as TGCGCCAGCAGCTTGGTCTTGGGACAGTCCTACGAGCAGTACTTC. This codes for CASSLVLGQSYEQYF.

This clone was seen a few times. This may arise from a read error, as a much more abundant clone is one base away. The genes are TRBV6-1 and TRBJ2-5; D is uncertain. This CDR3 contains 14 residues. V was cut by 6 bases and J by 11 bases, with 22 bases left in between. The germline V gene has CDR1 MNHNS and CDR2 SASEGT. The CDR3: CASSKGRAPSRQYF. The CDR3 DNA reads as TGTGCCAGCAGCAAAGGACGGGCCCCTTCCCGTCAGTACTTC.

The V and J genes are TRBV7-8 and TRBJ2-5; D call uncertain. The germline CDR1 and CDR2 sequences are SGHVS and FQNEAQ. The CDR3 has 12 amino acids. Trimming removed 1 base at V and 5 bases at J, with 5 bases between. The CDR3 reads CASSLGFETQYF. The CDR3 DNA reads TGTGCCAGCAGCTTAGGGTTTGAGACCCAGTACTTC.

As to this clone: This CDR3 is also generated by other DNA sequences in the sample. The V and J genes are TRBV6-6 and TRBJ2-7; perhaps D is TRBD1 or TRBD2 (5 bases each). There are 13 residues in the CDR3. Germline V gene lookup returns CDR1 MNHNY and CDR2 SVGAGI (reference sequence). Trimming left V 2 bases short and J 0 bases short, with 5 bases between. The CDR3 region has the DNA TGTGCCAGCAGTTACGGGACCTCCTACGAGCAGTACTTC. Translation gives CASSYGTSYEQYF.

This sequence joins TRBV5-1 and TRBJ2-7; TRBD2 matches 11 bases. The CDR3 spans 16 residues. Trimming took 3 bases from V and 7 from J; bases not matched to a gene: 12. Germline V gives CDR1 SGHRS, CDR2 YFSETQ. CDR3 residues: CASSYSNSGRAGEQYF. CDR3 bases: TGCGCCAGCAGCTACTCAAATAGCGGGAGGGCGGGGGAGCAGTACTTC. Full variable domain (outside the CDR3, taken from reference TRBV5-1 and TRBJ2-7): KAGVTQTPRYLIKTRGQQVTLSCSPISGHRSVSWYQQTPGQGLQFLFEYFSETQRNKGNFPGRFSGRQFSNSRSEMNVSTLELGDSALYLCASSYSNSGRAGEQYFGPGTRLTVT.

The chain carries TRBV29-1 and TRBJ2-1, with TRBD2 matching over 10 bases. Germline V CDR1 and CDR2: SQVTM, ANQGSEA. V was clipped by 7 bases and J by 1 base; unmatched bases: 7. CDR3 size: 15 residues. The CDR3 protein is CSAQAGGGSYNEQFF. In nucleotides, the CDR3 is TGCAGCGCCCAAGCGGGAGGGGGTTCCTACAATGAGCAGTTCTTC.

The rearrangement joins TRBV6-6 to TRBJ1-6; D unresolved. The CDR3 is made up of 15 amino acids. Trimming stripped 4 bases from V and 5 bases from J, with 12 bases between. The germline V gene encodes CDR1 MNHNY and CDR2 SVGAGI (reference sequence). DNA for the CDR3: TGTGCCAGCAGTTTCAACGCAGGAGATAATTCACCCCTCCACTTT. Its translation is CASSFNAGDNSPLHF.

This chain connects TRBV5-1 to TRBJ2-1; 14 bases are shared with TRBD2. The V and J ends lost 4 bases and 8 bases, in that order; junction bases with no gene match: 5. Germline V gives CDR1 SGHRS, CDR2 YFSETQ. The length of the CDR3 is 15 residues. The CDR3 loop reads CASSKGLAGADEQFF. CDR3 nucleotides: TGCGCCAGCAGCAAGGGACTAGCGGGAGCGGATGAGCAGTTCTTC.

The table lists this clone with a few counts. J is TRBJ2-7 and V is TRBV27, with 7 positions matching TRBD1. Germline V gene sequence: CDR1 MNHEY, CDR2 SMNVEV (reference sequence). The trim removed 4 bases at V and 2 bases at J, leaving 29 bases unmatched. CDR3 length equals 22 residues. The CDR3 coding sequence is TGTGCCAGCAGTTCGTACATATACAGGGGTTTCGATTCGAGGGATACGCCCTACGAGCAGTACTTC. Its translation is CASSSYIYRGFDSRDTPYEQYF.

With respect to this clone: This is likely an artifact of a read error, given a far larger clone one base away. The V call is TRBV11-1, the J call TRBJ2-7, with D tentatively TRBD2 (6 bases). The CDR3 sequence is 13 residues long. The V gene's germline CDR1 is SGHAT and CDR2 FQDESV (reference sequence). The CDR3 nucleotides are TGTGCCAGCGGCTTAGGAGGGGTTAGCGAGCAGTACTTC. Translation gives CASGLGGVSEQYF.

The chain is built from TRBV27 and TRBJ1-5; the D gene is possibly TRBD1 (5 bases). The ends were cut back, 4 bases at V and 2 bases at J, with 9 bases in the middle. Germline V gives CDR1 MNHEY, CDR2 SMNVEV (reference sequence). This CDR3 contains 14 residues. The CDR3 DNA follows: TGTGCCAGCAGTTCGTTAGGGGGCAATCAGCCCCAGCATTTT. It codes for CASSSLGGNQPQHF.

This chain connects TRBV4-1 to TRBJ2-1; 7 nucleotides agree with TRBD2. Germline trimming cut 1 base from V and 5 bases from J; bases unmatched to any gene: 8. CDR1 is MGHRA, CDR2 YSYEKL, per germline. CDR3 length equals 16 residues. The CDR3 DNA sequence: TGCGCCAGCAGCCAAGGGGCCGTCGGGACTAACAATGAGCAGTTCTTC. The encoded protein is CASSQGAVGTNNEQFF.

The rearrangement links TRBV28 to TRBJ2-1; possible D gene TRBD2, 6 bases. Germline loops: CDR1 MDHEN, CDR2 SYDVKM. This CDR3 has 15 residues. Trimming took 5 bases from V and 1 from J, leaving 12 bases between them. The CDR3 sequence is CASSIYLASYNEQFF. CDR3 nucleotides: TGTGCCAGCAGTATTTATCTAGCGTCCTACAATGAGCAGTTCTTC.

The chain uses TRBV30 and TRBJ1-5; no clear D gene. The V and J ends lost 4 bases and 1 base respectively, with 14 bases between them. Germline CDR1 reads GTSNPN; CDR2 reads SVGIG (reference sequence). The length of the CDR3 is 15 residues. CDR3 loop: CAWIPACLSNQPQHF. The DNA for the CDR3 is TGTGCCTGGATCCCCGCCTGCTTGAGCAATCAGCCCCAGCATTTT.

The CDR3 DNA reads TGTGCCACCAGCAGAGAGGTGGGGTTTAGCACAGATACGCAGTATTTT. Residues: CATSREVGFSTDTQYF. This rearrangement joins TRBV15 to TRBJ2-3; D unclear. Germline V gene data show CDR1 as LNHNV and CDR2 as YYDKDF (reference sequence). V was pared by 0 bases and J by 0 bases, with 10 bases between. CDR3 length: 16 residues.